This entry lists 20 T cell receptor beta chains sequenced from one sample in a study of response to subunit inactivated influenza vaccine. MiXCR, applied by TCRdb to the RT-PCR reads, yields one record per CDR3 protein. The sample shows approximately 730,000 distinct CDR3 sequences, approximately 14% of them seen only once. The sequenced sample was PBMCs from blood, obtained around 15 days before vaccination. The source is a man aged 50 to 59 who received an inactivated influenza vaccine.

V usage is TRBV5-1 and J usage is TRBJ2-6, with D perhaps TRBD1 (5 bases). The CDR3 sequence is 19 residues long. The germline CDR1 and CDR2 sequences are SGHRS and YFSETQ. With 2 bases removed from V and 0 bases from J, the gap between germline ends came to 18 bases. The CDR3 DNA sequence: TGCGCCAGCAGCTTACGTGTGGGGCAGGATACCTCTGGGGCCAACGTCCTGACTTTC. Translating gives CASSLRVGQDTSGANVLTF. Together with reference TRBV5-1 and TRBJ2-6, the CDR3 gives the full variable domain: KAGVTQTPRYLIKTRGQQVTLSCSPISGHRSVSWYQQTPGQGLQFLFEYFSETQRNKGNFPGRFSGRQFSNSRSEMNVSTLELGDSALYLCASSLRVGQDTSGANVLTFGAGSRLTVL.

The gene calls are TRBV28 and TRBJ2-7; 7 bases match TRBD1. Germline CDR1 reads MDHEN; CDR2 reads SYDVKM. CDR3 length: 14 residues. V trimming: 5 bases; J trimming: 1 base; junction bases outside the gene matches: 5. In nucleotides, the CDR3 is TGTGCCAGCAGTCGTCTGGGACAGTCCTACGAGCAGTACTTC. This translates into CASSRLGQSYEQYF.

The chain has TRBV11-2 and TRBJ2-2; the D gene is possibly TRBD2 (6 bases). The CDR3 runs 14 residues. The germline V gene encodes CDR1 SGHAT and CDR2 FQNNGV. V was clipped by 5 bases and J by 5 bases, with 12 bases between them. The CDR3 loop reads CASSRGGKTGELFF. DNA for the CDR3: TGTGCCAGCAGCCGCGGAGGGAAGACCGGGGAGCTGTTTTTT.

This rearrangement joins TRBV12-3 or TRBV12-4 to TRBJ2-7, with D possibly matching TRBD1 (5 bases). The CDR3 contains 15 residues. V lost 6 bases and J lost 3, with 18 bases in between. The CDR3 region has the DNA TGTGCCAGCAGCGCGAAGGGGCTCACCCTCTACGAGCAGTACTTC. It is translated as CASSAKGLTLYEQYF.

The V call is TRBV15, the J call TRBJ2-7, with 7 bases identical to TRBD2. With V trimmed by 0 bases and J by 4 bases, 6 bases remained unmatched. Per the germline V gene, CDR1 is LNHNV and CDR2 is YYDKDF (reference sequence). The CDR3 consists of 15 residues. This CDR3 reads CATSREWGGVYEQYF. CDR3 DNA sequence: TGTGCCACCAGCAGAGAATGGGGGGGAGTATACGAGCAGTACTTC.

CDR3 sequence (DNA): TGTGCCAGCAGTGAATGGGGGGCCGGGGATGAGCAGTTCTTC. Translating it yields CASSEWGAGDEQFF. The rearrangement uses TRBV25-1 and TRBJ2-1; D may match TRBD1 or TRBD2 (6 bases each). The germline gives CDR1 MGHDK, CDR2 SYGVNS. The CDR3 is 14 amino acids. Trimming cost V 1 base and J 8 bases, with 12 bases left between them.

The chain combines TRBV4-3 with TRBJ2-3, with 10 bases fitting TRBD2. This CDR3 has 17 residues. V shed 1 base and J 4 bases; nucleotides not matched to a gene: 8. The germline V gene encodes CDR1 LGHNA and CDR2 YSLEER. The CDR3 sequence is CASSQGVERGGSDTQYF. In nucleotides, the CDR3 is TGCGCCAGCAGCCAAGGAGTAGAGCGGGGGGGCTCAGATACGCAGTATTTT.

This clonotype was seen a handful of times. CDR3 region: CASSTGSGGGNTIYF. CDR3 DNA sequence: TGTGCCAGCAGCACCGGTTCGGGGGGTGGAAACACCATATATTTT. This chain uses TRBV7-2 with TRBJ1-3; D may be TRBD1 (5 bases). V lost 5 bases to trimming and J lost 3 bases, with 14 bases between them. Germline assignment: CDR1 SGHTA and CDR2 FQGNSA. This CDR3 has 15 amino acids.

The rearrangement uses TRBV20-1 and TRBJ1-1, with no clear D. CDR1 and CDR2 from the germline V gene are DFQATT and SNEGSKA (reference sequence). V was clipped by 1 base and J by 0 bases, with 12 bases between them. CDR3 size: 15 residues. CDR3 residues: CSARVSYGLNTEAFF. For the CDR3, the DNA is TGCAGTGCTAGAGTAAGTTACGGACTGAACACTGAAGCTTTCTTT.

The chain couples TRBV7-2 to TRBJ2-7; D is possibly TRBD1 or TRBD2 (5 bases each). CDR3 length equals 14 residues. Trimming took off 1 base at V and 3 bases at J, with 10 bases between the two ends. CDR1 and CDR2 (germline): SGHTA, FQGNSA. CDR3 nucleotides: TGTGCCAGCAGCTTAGGGGGGATGGGCTACGAGCAGTACTTC. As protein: CASSLGGMGYEQYF.

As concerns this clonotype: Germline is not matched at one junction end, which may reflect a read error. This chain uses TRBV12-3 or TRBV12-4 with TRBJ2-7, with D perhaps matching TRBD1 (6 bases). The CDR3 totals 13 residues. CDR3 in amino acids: CASRTGNSYGQYF. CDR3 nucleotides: TGTGCCAGCAGGACAGGTAACTCCTACGGGCAGTACTTC.

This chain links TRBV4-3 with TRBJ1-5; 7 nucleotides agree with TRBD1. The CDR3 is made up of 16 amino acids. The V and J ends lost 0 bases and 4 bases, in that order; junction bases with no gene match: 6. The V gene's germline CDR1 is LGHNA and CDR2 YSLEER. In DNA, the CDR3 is TGCGCCAGCAGCCAAGATAGAGGGACAGCGAATCAGCCCCAGCATTTT. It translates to CASSQDRGTANQPQHF.

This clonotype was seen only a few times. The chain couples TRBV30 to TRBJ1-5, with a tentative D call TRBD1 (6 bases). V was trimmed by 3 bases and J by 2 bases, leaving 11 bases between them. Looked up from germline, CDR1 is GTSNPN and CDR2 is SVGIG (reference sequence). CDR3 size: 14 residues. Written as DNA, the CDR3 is TGTGCCTGGAGGGGATCAGGGGGCAATCAGCCCCAGCATTTT. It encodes CAWRGSGGNQPQHF.

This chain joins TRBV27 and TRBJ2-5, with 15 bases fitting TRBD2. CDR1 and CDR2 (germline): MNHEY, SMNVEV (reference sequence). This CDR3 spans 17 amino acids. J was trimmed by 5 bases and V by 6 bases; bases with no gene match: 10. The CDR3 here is CASRRTSGRGVEETQYF. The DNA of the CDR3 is TGTGCCAGCAGAAGGACTAGCGGGAGGGGCGTCGAGGAGACCCAGTACTTC.

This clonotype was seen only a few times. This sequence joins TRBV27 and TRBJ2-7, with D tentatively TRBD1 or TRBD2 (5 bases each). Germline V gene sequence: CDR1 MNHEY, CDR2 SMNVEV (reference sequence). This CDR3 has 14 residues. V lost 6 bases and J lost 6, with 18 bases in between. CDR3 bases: TGTGCCAGCAGCCTTTGGACGGCTGGGGGCGAGCAGTACTTC. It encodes CASSLWTAGGEQYF.

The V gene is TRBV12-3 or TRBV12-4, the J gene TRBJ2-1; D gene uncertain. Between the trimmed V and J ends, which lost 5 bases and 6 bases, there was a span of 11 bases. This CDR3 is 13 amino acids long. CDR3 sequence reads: CASSPDRSNEQFF. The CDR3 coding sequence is TGTGCCAGCAGTCCCGACCGCTCCAATGAGCAGTTCTTC.

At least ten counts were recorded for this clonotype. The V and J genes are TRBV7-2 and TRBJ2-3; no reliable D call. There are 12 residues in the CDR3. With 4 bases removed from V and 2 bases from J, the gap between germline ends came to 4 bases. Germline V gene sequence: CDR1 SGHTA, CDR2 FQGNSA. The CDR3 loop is CASSYFTDTQYF. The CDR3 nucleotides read TGTGCCAGCAGCTATTTCACAGATACGCAGTATTTT.

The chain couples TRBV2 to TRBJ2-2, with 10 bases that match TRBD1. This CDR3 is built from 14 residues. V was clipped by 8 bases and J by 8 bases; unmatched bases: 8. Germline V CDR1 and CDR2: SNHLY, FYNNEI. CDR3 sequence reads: CASRATGGFGELFF. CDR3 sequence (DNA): TGTGCCAGCCGGGCGACAGGGGGCTTTGGGGAGCTGTTTTTT. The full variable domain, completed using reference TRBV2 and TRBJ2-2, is EPEVTQTPSHQVTQMGQEVILRCVPISNHLYFYWYRQILGQKVEFLVSFYNNEISEKSEIFDDQFSVERPDGSNFTLKIRSTKLEDSAMYFCASRATGGFGELFFGEGSRLTVL.

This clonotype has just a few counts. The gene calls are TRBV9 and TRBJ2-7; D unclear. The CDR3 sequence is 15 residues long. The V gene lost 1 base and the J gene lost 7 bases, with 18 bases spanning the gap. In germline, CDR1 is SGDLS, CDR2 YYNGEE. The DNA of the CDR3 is TGTGCCAGCAGCGTAACGGTGGGGTTGGGCAGGGAGCAGTACTTC. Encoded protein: CASSVTVGLGREQYF. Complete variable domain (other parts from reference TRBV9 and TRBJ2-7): DSGVTQTPKHLITATGQRVTLRCSPRSGDLSVYWYQQSLDQGLQFLIQYYNGEERAKGNILERFSAQQFPDLHSELNLSSLELGDSALYFCASSVTVGLGREQYFGPGTRLTVT.

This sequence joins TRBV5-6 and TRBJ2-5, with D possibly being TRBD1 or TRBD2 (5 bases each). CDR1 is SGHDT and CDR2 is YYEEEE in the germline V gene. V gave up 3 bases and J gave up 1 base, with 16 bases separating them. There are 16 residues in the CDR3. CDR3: CASSSGTRLLQETQYF. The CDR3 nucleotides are TGTGCCAGCAGCTCGGGGACCAGGCTCCTCCAAGAGACCCAGTACTTC.